This TCR beta chain was identified in a study of shared clonotypes between healthy human individuals (dated by TCRdb to about 2020). For the study in its entirety: The cohort comprised two women and three men aged 18 to 49 years. Per donor, leukapheresis produced somewhere between about 0.9 and 10 billion PBMCs. Different laboratories and diverse techniques were used to prepare libraries and sequence TCR repertoires, to increase sequencing depth and limit assay-specific biases. The study deeply sequenced blood TCR repertoires of about five healthy adults to estimate repertoire size and the extent of clonotype sharing between individuals. For each donor, CD4 naive and CD4 memory were each run on three plates, CD8 naive on two plates, and CD8 memory on one plate. General conclusions and limits of the study: Clonotypes shared by all four sorted-subset donors showed higher generation probabilities than non-shared clonotypes. Pairwise subsampling indicated that sequencing depth was expected to affect the degree of clonotype sharing among donors. Rarefaction of sorted-subset datasets indicated incomplete sequencing despite the large sequencing depth. The genetic and exposure-history diversity represented was limited by the small number of donors. Naive subsets generally had larger estimated clonotype richness than memory subsets did. Sampling was restricted to blood, and TCR repertoires in tissues likely differ from the TCR repertoires found in blood. Sharing across a few donors was observed for about 4.8% of naive CD4, 3.5% of naive CD8, 2% to 2.5% of memory CD4, and around 0.4% of memory CD8 clonotypes.

Healthy HIV-negative adults with no recently reported acute infections or vaccinations were included as donors. All donors were Caucasian adults living in Nashville, Tennessee, USA. CD4+ T cells were enriched through magnetic negative selection, after which naive cells were positively selected on CD45RA and the remaining negative fraction served as the memory subset. Blood was collected by leukapheresis, and PBMCs were isolated by Ficoll-Histopaque density gradient centrifugation and then cryopreserved in liquid nitrogen vapor phase. Analytical flow cytometry was used to check the purity and quantity of every magnetically sorted T cell population. Genomic DNA was isolated from each sorted fraction and quantified by UV absorbance on a Nanodrop 2000c. Using the deep immunoSEQ assay, TCR CDR3 regions were amplified from genomic DNA by multiplex PCR. For each cell subset, the extracted genomic DNA was distributed evenly across all wells of several immunoSEQ 96-well plates, and each plate served as one replicate. For sorted subsets, 200 ng of genomic DNA, equivalent to about 30,000 T cell genomes, went into each replicate PCR. The purified libraries were quantified using a Qubit 3.0 fluorometer, sized with a Bioanalyzer 2100, and then quantified again using the KAPA Library Quantification kit. Each immunoSEQ 96-well plate was sequenced on its own single-read 150-cycle Illumina NextSeq 550 flow cell. Turning to the authors' computational methods: Because the immunoSEQ output included only junctional sequences and no quality scores, the filtering could not be the same as the filtering used for full-length reads. Sequences were annotated with PyIR, a Python wrapper for IgBLAST v1.9, and V/J genes and CDR3 were assigned using IMGT germline references. Any read was removed if the V/J assignment was weak (E-value above 1e-6), the CDR3 was missing, or the read contained stop codons, out-of-frame junctions, or ambiguous translated residues. V3J clonotypes were defined as sequences sharing an identical inferred V gene, J gene, and CDR3 amino acid sequence. The percentage overlap between two repertoires was calculated by dividing the number of shared unique clonotypes by the size of the smaller repertoire. RTK rarefaction, the Chao1 estimator, and Recon v2.1 estimates of unobserved clonotypes were used to assess repertoire richness. Generation probabilities were computed with OLGA for all TCRbeta clonotypes obtained by the gDNA method from several donors. In its TCRdb copy, this immuneACCESS table keeps in-frame sequences only and misses some clones. Where compared with another copy, unresolved V genes explain less than half of these, and the others have no known cause. That table furnishes V, J and clone size, whereas the DNA furnished D and trimming. The sample table holds about 330,000 clones, of which approximately 79% were seen once. The ten most abundant clones make up approximately 10% of the sample.

This clone was counted a single time. Its binding antigen is unknown. One base away there is no much larger clone; base qualities are not given. Measured from the cysteine to the phenylalanine, the CDR3 is 13 residues long. The kept DNA is CDR3 alone, 39 bases in frame from the first base. CDR1 MNHNS and CDR2 SASEGT are derived from the germline V gene. V loses 2 bases, J loses 2 bases, and the germline ends lie 7 bases apart. The material sequenced was memory CD4+ T cells sorted from blood. Read against the paper, the sample's cell subset or site label means: CD45RA-negative fraction. The origin of this receptor is a man aged 25-45 years in good health. The sequence joins TRBV6-1 to TRBJ2-7; no confident D gene assignment can be made. The CDR3 protein is CASSEQFAYEQYF. DNA sequence: TGTGCCAGCAGTGAACAGTTTGCCTACGAGCAGTACTTC.